These 14 T cell receptor beta chains were sequenced from one sample in a study of human T cells and chemical hapten exposure. Time point of the sample: patch test 3, about 24 weeks after DPC sensitization. As to treatment: therapeutic diphenylcyclopropenone sensitization with weekly scalp DPC. TCRdb ran MiXCR on the RACE reads and lists one entry per CDR3 protein. The repertoire holds about 82,000 distinct CDR3 sequences, 10% to 15% seen once, with approximately 6.2% in the top ten. This specimen consisted of whole blood, obtained in connection with sensitization to the hapten diphenylcyclopropenone (DPC). Every receptor here comes from a woman aged 50 to 65 with alopecia areata. Some clones in this sample may be carry-over from other donors' samples.

This clonotype has a count of ten or more. The CDR3 loop reads CSAAVRETQYF. CDR3 coding DNA: TGCAGCGCCGCTGTGAGGGAGACCCAGTACTTC. V gene TRBV29-1 combines with J gene TRBJ2-5, with unresolved D. The CDR3 sequence is 11 residues long. Trimming removed 7 bases from V and 5 bases from J, with 11 bases in between. Germline V gene data show CDR1 as SQVTM and CDR2 as ANQGSEA.

This clonotype was detected ten times or more. This rearrangement joins TRBV5-1 to TRBJ1-2, with 11 bases fitting TRBD1. Germline V gives CDR1 SGHRS, CDR2 YFSETQ. The CDR3 covers 15 residues. J lost 5 bases, V lost 4 bases, and 7 bases had no gene match. Here the CDR3 DNA reads TGCGCCAGCAGCCCAGGACAGGGGGCCTCGTATGGCTACACCTTC. Amino acid sequence: CASSPGQGASYGYTF.

This clonotype was counted many times. The chain joins TRBV11-2 to TRBJ1-1, with D unresolved. This CDR3 region has 12 residues. Trimming took 1 base from V and 10 from J, leaving 10 bases between them. Per germline, CDR1 SGHAT and CDR2 FQNNGV. In DNA form, the CDR3 reads TGTGCCAGCAGCTTAGTCGTGGGAAGAGCTTTCTTT. Translating it yields CASSLVVGRAFF. Looking up the rest from reference TRBV11-2 and TRBJ1-1 gives the full variable domain: EAGVAQSPRYKIIEKRQSVAFWCNPISGHATLYWYQQILGQGPKLLIQFQNNGVVDDSQLPKDRFSAERLKGVDSTLKIQPAKLEDSAVYLCASSLVVGRAFFGQGTRLTVV.

About this clonotype: A much larger clonotype is one base distant, so this may be a read error. This CDR3 is CASSLSSRSLCQETQYF. The CDR3 bases are TGTGCCAGCAGCTTAAGCTCGCGCAGCTTGTGCCAAGAGACCCAGTACTTC. The chain uses TRBV7-6 and TRBJ2-5; D unclear. Germline V CDR1 and CDR2: SGHVS, FNYEAQ. The CDR3 is 17 residues long. The V and J ends lost 2 bases and 1 base respectively, with 17 bases between them.

This clonotype was detected ten times or more. The chain uses TRBV20-1 and TRBJ1-6; D ambiguous. The CDR3 is made up of 11 amino acids. V dropped 0 bases and J dropped 14 bases, with 8 bases sitting between them. Germline V gives CDR1 DFQATT, CDR2 SNEGSKA (reference sequence). CDR3 DNA: TGCAGTGCTAGAGATTCTCATTCCCTCCACTTT. Translated, it gives CSARDSHSLHF.

V usage is TRBV9 and J usage is TRBJ2-7; no definite D call. Germline lookup yields CDR1 SGDLS and CDR2 YYNGEE. V was shortened by 2 bases and J by 6 bases, with 21 bases between the two germline ends. The CDR3 contains 16 residues. CDR3 region: CASSVGARAVVVEQYF. The DNA of the CDR3 is TGTGCCAGCAGCGTCGGAGCCCGGGCAGTGGTGGTCGAGCAGTACTTC.

The chain couples TRBV3-1 to TRBJ2-3; TRBD2 agrees at 8 bases. There are 15 residues in the CDR3. The V segment lost 3 bases and the J segment 5 bases; nucleotides outside the gene matches: 7. Germline CDR1 and CDR2: LGHDT and YNNKEL (reference sequence). The CDR3 DNA reads TGTGCCAGCAGCCAGACTAGCGCGTTGGTAGATACGCAGTATTTT. Translated, it gives CASSQTSALVDTQYF.

This clonotype was counted many times. This chain links TRBV20-1 with TRBJ2-2; tentatively, D is TRBD2 (6 bases). CDR1 is DFQATT and CDR2 is SNEGSKA in the germline V gene (reference sequence). V shed 6 bases and J shed 2 bases, with 10 bases lying between them. There are 13 residues in the CDR3. CDR3 nucleotide sequence: TGCAGTGCACCGGACTATAACACCGGGGAGCTGTTTTTT. Translation: CSAPDYNTGELFF.

Many counts were recorded for this clonotype. The rearrangement uses TRBV18 and TRBJ1-1, with a weak D call TRBD1 (5 bases). The V gene lost 2 bases and the J gene lost 4 bases, with 11 bases spanning the gap. The CDR3 is 14 residues long. Germline CDR1 KGHSH, CDR2 LQKENI. The CDR3 here is CASSPGAGATEAFF. Here the CDR3 DNA reads TGTGCCAGCTCACCAGGGGCAGGAGCCACTGAAGCTTTCTTT.

This clonotype has at least ten counts. This sequence joins TRBV20-1 and TRBJ2-5; D gene ambiguous. CDR3 length: 13 residues. The V end lost 0 bases, the J end lost 5 bases, and 10 bases lay between the germline ends. Germline CDR1 DFQATT, CDR2 SNEGSKA (reference sequence). Here the CDR3 reads CSAREPPGETQYF. The DNA of the CDR3 is TGCAGTGCTAGAGAACCCCCCGGGGAGACCCAGTACTTC.

The chain joins TRBV12-3 or TRBV12-4 to TRBJ2-1; D not resolved. With 1 base removed from V and 9 bases from J, the gap between germline ends came to 13 bases. The CDR3 is 14 amino acids. The CDR3 spells CASSLVTAYGEQFF. In DNA form, the CDR3 reads TGTGCCAGCAGTTTAGTTACTGCTTACGGTGAGCAGTTCTTC.

This clonotype occurred a few times. The gene calls are TRBV12-3 or TRBV12-4 and TRBJ2-1; D is possibly TRBD2 (5 bases). This CDR3 contains 15 residues. V was cut by 6 bases and J by 0 bases, with 12 bases left in between. The CDR3 DNA sequence: TGTGCCAGCAGCCCACCGGGGAGCTCCTACAATGAGCAGTTCTTC. Translating gives CASSPPGSSYNEQFF.

The chain links TRBV5-5 to TRBJ2-1; tentative D call: TRBD2 (5 bases). This CDR3 comprises 19 residues. In germline, CDR1 is SGHKS, CDR2 YYEKEE (reference sequence). V lost 4 bases and J lost 7, with 30 bases in between. The CDR3 sequence: CASSPEASVARPGSNEQFF. The DNA for the CDR3 is TGTGCCAGCAGCCCGGAGGCCTCGGTAGCGCGTCCTGGCTCTAATGAGCAGTTCTTC. The whole variable domain, filled in from reference TRBV5-5 and TRBJ2-1, reads DAGVTQSPTHLIKTRGQQVTLRCSPISGHKSVSWYQQVLGQGPQFIFQYYEKEERGRGNFPDRFSARQFPNYSSELNVNALLLGDSALYLCASSPEASVARPGSNEQFFGPGTRLTVL.

The V gene is TRBV7-2, the J gene TRBJ1-2, with D unclear. CDR3 length: 12 amino acids. Trimming took off 1 base at V and 1 base at J, with 1 base between the two ends. CDR1 and CDR2 from the germline V gene are SGHTA and FQGNSA. CDR3 sequence (DNA): TGTGCCAGCAGCTTAGTTAACTATGGCTACACCTTC. It codes for CASSLVNYGYTF.